This T cell receptor beta chain was captured by sequencing in a study of blood T cell repertoires in COVID-19. Overall study context: Donors in the United States, Italy and Spain gave samples during acute or convalescent COVID-19.

Assay used: immunoSEQ multiplex PCR; TCRdb lists only in-frame clones, some missing. The sample includes some 160,000 clones, approximately 80% seen only once; the top ten take more than 4%. The CDR3 is 16 amino acids. The germline V gene has CDR1 SGDLS and CDR2 YYNGEE. V shed 3 bases, J shed 5 bases, and the junction held 13 bases outside the gene matches. This sequence was found in a woman in her fifties or sixties with acute or convalescent COVID-19. This chain uses TRBV9 with TRBJ2-5; 7 positions agree with TRBD1. Sequencing was done on a sample of peripheral blood. The CDR3 DNA is TGTGCCAGCAGCGCATCCCCGAGGGCAGGGGGTGAGACCCAGTACTTC. Translating it yields CASSASPRAGGETQYF.